This TCR beta chain was identified during a study of T-cell reconstitution after alpha-beta-depleted transplantation in children (dated by TCRdb to between 2015 and 2016). In terms of the full investigation: T-cell immune reconstitution after TCRalphabeta/CD19-depleted allogeneic hematopoietic cell transplantation in children was quantitatively tracked in the study by means of TCR repertoire profiling. The paper's findings and limits, for the study overall: In some patients, the high TCRbeta diversity seen at day 60 was put down to recipient T cells and intrathymic progenitors that had survived conditioning. Over subsequent months, a decline in hyperexpanded clone frequencies was noted, and after one year, T-cell counts and TCRbeta diversity were mostly ascribed to newly produced T cells. Apparently early alphabetaT-cell count recovery about two months after transplant reportedly relied on only several hundred rapidly expanded clones derived from non-depleted graft cells.

The CDR3 measures 14 amino acids from cysteine to phenylalanine. CDR3 DNA only is kept here, 42 bases in frame from base 1. Trimming at the junction amounts to 7 bases on V and 0 bases on J, and the germline ends lie 6 bases apart. From the germline V gene, CDR1 is KGHDR and CDR2 is SFDVKD. Remarks on this clonotype: Its antigen is currently not known. Per-nucleotide qualities are absent, and no much larger clonotype sits a single base away.

What the treatment or condition label conveys for this sample: allogeneic hematopoietic cell transplantation with graft depleted of TCRalphabeta T cells and CD19 B cells. Transplant recipients were children who received TCRalphabeta/CD19-depleted allogeneic hematopoietic cell grafts. The library was built by means of PCR. The sequencer was an Illumina HiSeq 2500. TCR library preparation used molecular barcoding, with unique molecular identifiers applied to normalize quantification of the TCRbeta repertoire. TCRdb passed the public sequencing reads through fastp at Q25 and MiXCR, retaining productive beta sequences. One record per CDR3 amino acid sequence lists the most common genes and DNA. The sample profile shows almost 500,000 distinct CDR3 sequences; 8% to 11% of them were found once. 2% of the sample lies in the top ten.

The receptor comes from a child under 10 years old with inherited bone marrow failure, due to receive a stem cell transplant. This sequence uses TRBV24-1 and TRBJ2-6; no D gene can be assigned with confidence. Material: PBMCs, obtained before TCRalphabeta/CD19-depleted stem cell transplant. CDR3 region: CATSANSGANVLTF. The sequenced DNA: TGTGCCACCAGCGCTAACTCTGGGGCCAACGTCCTGACTTTC.